This T cell receptor (beta chain) was obtained from a study of blood T cell repertoires in COVID-19 (dated by TCRdb to 2018 to 2021). Some background on the complete study: Collaborator samples came from the United States, Italy and Spain and covered acute and convalescent phases of COVID-19. The dataset comprised deeply sampled blood TCRbeta repertoires from subjects exposed to, actively infected with, or recovered from COVID-19. The material from the prospective study consisted of cDNA or gDNA derived from T cells, B-cell-depleted T cells, or PBMCs. The repertoires were released in a freely available public database intended as a resource for research on the immune response to SARS-CoV-2. Where available, HLA class I and class II types were obtained from metadata supplied by the sample provider rather than from assay-based typing. Sample metadata almost always included a de-identified subject ID, COVID-19 status, age in years and sex. The samples were drawn from the first 160 participants of the ongoing ImmuneRACE study and from about 1,200 subjects provided by 6 global collaborators.

TCRbeta CDR3 regions were amplified from genomic DNA by means of the immunoSEQ Assay, a bias-controlled multiplex PCR. The published analysis was carried out like this. Nucleated cell counts per sample were estimated from amplification of reference gene primers within the assay. To quantify the absolute abundance of each unique TCRbeta CDR3 rearrangement, sequence reads were collapsed and filtered. Productive Simpson clonality was computed per sample as the square root of Simpson's diversity index over productive rearrangements. In its TCRdb copy, this immuneACCESS table keeps in-frame sequences only and misses some clones. Where compared with another copy, unresolved V genes explain less than half of these, and the others have no known cause. V and J calls and clone size follow that table, whereas D and trimming were derived from the DNA. Within this sample are around 110,000 clones, with 75% to 90% of them counted one time only. The top ten clonotypes cover over 2% of the sample.

The CDR3 spans 13 residues, from the cysteine through the valine. Just the 39-base CDR3 DNA is kept, in frame starting at base 1. The germline V gene (reference sequence) provides CDR1 SEHNR and CDR2 FQNEAQ. Unmatched junction bases come to 5, with V trimmed by 4 bases and J by 5 bases. Study-level results and caveats: How much clinical and demographic metadata was included differed by source and by participant, and the metadata was provided uncurated.

The collaborating institutions used their own protocols to collect whole blood in K2EDTA tubes. For TCRbeta analysis, collaborators shipped samples as frozen whole blood, isolated PBMCs, or DNA extracted from either of those sample types. For this clone: Its antigen has not been determined. No base qualities exist here, and no much larger clone lies one base off it.

In this chain, TRBV7-9 is recombined with TRBJ2-7, with 7 bases aligning to TRBD2. Sequencing was performed on peripheral blood. The TCR originated in a man aged 25 to 40 with acute or convalescent COVID-19. The CDR3 sequence is CASSSGGLNEQYV. The DNA sequence is given as TGTGCCAGCAGCTCGGGGGGATTGAACGAGCAGTACGTC.